The following is a TCR beta chain sequence with its context. Its antigen is undetermined. Treatment indicated: 19 received Ad26.COV2.S at low or high dose, single or two shots; roughly five received placebo; per-sample allocation not given. All samples were drawn on day 63, counting from the first vaccine or placebo injection. The data were obtained in a study of Ad26.COV2.S vaccination and SARS-CoV-2 variants. The CDR3 is made up of 19 amino acids. Germline V gene lookup returns CDR1 LGHNA and CDR2 YSLEER. V lost 0 bases to trimming and J lost 4 bases, with 21 bases between them. Generated by immunoSEQ multiplex PCR, the TCRdb table keeps only in-frame clones and is missing some. The repertoire includes about 260,000 clones, approximately 88% of them detected once, and roughly 3% sits in the top ten. General study findings and limits: Greater spike-specific TCR breadth was seen in vaccine recipients than in placebo recipients.

The receptor was isolated from a person aged 18-60 years who received the Ad26.COV2.S COVID-19 vaccine or a placebo. The chain couples TRBV4-3 to TRBJ1-4, with D possibly matching TRBD1 (6 bases). The sample in question was peripheral blood, obtained in a trial of Ad26.COV2.S vaccine versus placebo. The CDR3 region has the DNA TGCGCCAGCAGCCAAGAACAGGGCCTCCTTTTTTCTCTTAATGAAAAACTGTTTTTT. It is translated as CASSQEQGLLFSLNEKLFF.